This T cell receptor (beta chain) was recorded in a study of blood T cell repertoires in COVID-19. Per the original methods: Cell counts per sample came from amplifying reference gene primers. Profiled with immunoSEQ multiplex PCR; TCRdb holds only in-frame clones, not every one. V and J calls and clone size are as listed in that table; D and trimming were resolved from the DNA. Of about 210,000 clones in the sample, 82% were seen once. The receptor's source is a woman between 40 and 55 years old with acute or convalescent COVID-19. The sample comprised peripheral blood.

CDR3: CASSLEGRSSYEQYF. As DNA, the CDR3 is TGCGCCAGCAGCTTGGAAGGGAGAAGCTCCTACGAGCAGTACTTC. The chain couples TRBV5-1 to TRBJ2-7; perhaps TRBD2 as D (5 bases). V shed 0 bases and J shed 0 bases, with 10 bases lying between them. Germline CDR1 is SGHRS and CDR2 is YFSETQ. This CDR3 region has 15 residues.